This TCR beta chain was sequenced for a study of cytomegalovirus exposure and HLA in healthy donors (dated by TCRdb to 2017 to 2019). With regard to the full study: An earlier analysis of a few hundred of the donors reported approximately 260 Gb of sequence data and 117 million unique TCR beta sequences obtained from some 170 million T cells. An earlier analysis of several hundred of the donors applied high-throughput TCR beta sequencing to assess whether each TCR beta V gene segment acted as functional or pseudogenic. Donor age, sex, ethnicity and CMV serostatus were compiled together with the repertoire data. The study aimed to test whether signatures of past pathogen exposure could be identified by cataloging public T cell receptors. The genetic ancestry cluster associated with self-reported Caucasian donors included roughly 84% of the roughly 400 genotyped donors. An early release that covered 500 to 800 HLA-typed donors contained around 300 gigabases of sequencing data and about 84 million unique TCR sequences. In addition to the first cohort of about 650 subjects, a separate validation cohort of 120 different subjects was used. To predict cytomegalovirus infection status, the study brought together high-throughput TCR immunosequencing, statistical association of individual TCRs with disease status, and machine learning. A later analysis re-examined previously published TCR beta repertoires from hundreds of donors and added high-resolution HLA genotyping to investigate patterns of TCR occurrence. A later genetic analysis took genome-wide SNP genotypes for about 55% of the 666 donors and used that subset as a discovery cohort. Every discovery cohort repertoire had been produced on one sequencing platform. The number of donors typed differed by locus, with about 629-630 for A, B, C, DRB1 and DQB1, roughly 520 for DQA1, nearly 610 for DPA1, and about 450 for DPB1. Rather than drawing on any new phenotypic data, the later analysis identified candidate immune exposures from TCR beta sequences and the way those sequences occurred across donors. The study used immunosequencing to profile the T cell repertoires of 600 to 850 subjects and linked those repertoires to cytomegalovirus serostatus. Across about 370 genotyped donors of the cohort, an average of approximately 200,000 unique TCR beta nucleotide sequences per donor were sequenced, and 15% to 20% of those sequences were non-productive. HLA typing included class I and class II loci at four-digit resolution. Roughly five DR-DQ haplotypes were handled as single units for association and clustering because linkage in the cohort was strong. Study-wide conclusions, independent of this receptor: Most CMV-associated TCR beta chains appeared to be HLA-restricted in a later analysis, and the HLA associations seemed to be driven largely by CMV exposure. Compared with equally common non-associated chains, HLA-associated TCR beta chains in a later analysis were more clonally expanded and had lower generation probabilities. Only TCR beta chains were sequenced in this cohort, and the absence of alpha or paired-chain data limited detectable features. The earlier analysis of 587 of the donors excluded approximately 17 rarely observed V segments, including chromosome 9 orphons, because counts were too low. In an earlier analysis of fewer than 700 of the donors, most TCR beta V segments appeared in productive rearrangements about 87% or about 30% of the time, broadly matching IMGT annotations. In the study, some 160 TCR beta chains were listed as associated with cytomegalovirus. HLA typing was unavailable for some donors at each locus, so association tests used only the typed subset. A cluster of highly shared sequence variants was judged likely to represent a technical artifact of the sequencing pipeline. In both the original and validation cohorts, the classifier was reported to diagnose cytomegalovirus status with high specificity and sensitivity. Specific HLA alleles were associated with some 15,000 TCR beta sequences at a false discovery rate of 0.05 in a later analysis. Presence/absence analyses assumed roughly uniform sequencing depth across donors, an assumption that may not hold. When HLA alleles, especially DR and DQ, strongly co-occurred, attributing TCR associations to individual alleles was difficult. Correlated functional status among segregating V segments might reflect linkage disequilibrium, but an unknown experimental factor could not be ruled out. Some IMGT-functional V segments, including TRBV6-2 and TRBV6-3, could not be distinguished by the 87-base-pair reads and were therefore excluded. A further reported finding was that TCR beta sequences accurately predicted the HLA-A and HLA-B alleles for most subjects in the first cohort. A later genetic analysis reported fewer N-insertions in productive TCRs among donors in an Asian-associated ancestry cluster than the roughly 620-donor mean. It was suggested by the authors that the approach could potentially be generalized to other disease states and immunological phenotypes. In a later analysis, TCR association rates were found to vary across HLA loci, with the most associated TCRs seen for DRB1 alleles and the fewest for HLA-C alleles. A later genetic analysis associated a missense DCLRE1C variant with V-gene and J-gene trimming of TCR beta chains, and an independent cohort replicated the association. A later analysis reported that several top co-occurrence clusters appeared linked to parvovirus B19, influenza, CMV and Epstein-Barr virus. Most TCR sequences were seen in very few donors, while some public TCRs were found in many individuals. Immune exposure information for the cohort was limited to CMV serostatus. In vitro tests confirmed that a few of the cytomegalovirus-associated TCR beta chains recognize cytomegalovirus antigens.

Trimming at the junction amounts to 2 bases on V and 0 bases on J, and the germline ends lie 11 bases apart. CDR1 and CDR2 are read off the germline V gene (reference sequence) as GTSNPN and SVGIG. CDR3 length: 15 amino acids, cysteine to phenylalanine. The only DNA kept is the CDR3, 45 bases in frame from the first base. To prepare the library, the immunoSEQ multiplex PCR assay was applied. A mixture of 60 forward primers for TCR Vbeta segments and 13 reverse primers for TCR Jbeta segments was used in the multiplex PCR. Amplification of the CDR3 region of rearranged TCR beta genes was performed with a multiplex PCR assay on genomic DNA. Amplified TCR beta libraries were sequenced as 87-base-pair reads on the Illumina HiSeq System. As for how the authors treated the data: Across the roughly 600 repertoires, a later analysis counted some 81 million unique TCR beta chains, 9.5 million to 13 million of which were shared by at least two donors. Raw reads were error-corrected and collapsed into unique sequences by a nearest-neighbor algorithm in which closely related sequences were merged to remove PCR and sequencing errors. CDR3 sequences were aligned to IMGT reference sequences to assign V, D and J gene segments. Each retained sequence needed at least a six-nucleotide match to both a V gene segment and a J gene segment. Rearrangements were called productive when the CDR3 lacked stop codons and stayed in frame with V and J; all others were non-productive. CDR3 was defined by IMGT convention, running from the second conserved V-encoded cysteine to the conserved J-encoded phenylalanine. Sequences without an unambiguous match to a single V gene segment were excluded from the earlier analysis of over 500 of the donors. In an earlier analysis of almost 600 of the donors, a V segment was called functional when productive rearrangements were above 56.7%, and segregating when the standard deviation between donors exceeded 5%. A statistical classification framework was built for diagnosing cytomegalovirus status from the catalog of TCR beta chain sequences. In a later analysis, TCR nucleotide sequences were compared against IMGT/GENE-DB human TR gene sequences so that V and J genes could be assigned. Using the TCRdist pipeline, a later analysis assigned CDR3 sequences along with most-parsimonious VDJ recombination scenarios. In a later analysis, every TCR beta chain was defined by the combination of its CDR3 amino acid sequence and its V-gene family, and reads without a unique V-gene family were dropped. To address suspected cross-contamination and a sequencing artifact, a later analysis removed approximately 600 highly shared, low-generation-probability nucleotide sequences. In a later analysis, a clonal expansion index for each public chain was calculated from normalized within-repertoire ranks of inferred template counts. In a later analysis, generation probabilities were computed with a VDJ recombination model fitted to out-of-frame rearrangements, and the resulting probabilities were checked against IGoR. A later analysis scored TCR-TCR, TCR-HLA and TCR-CMV co-occurrence with hypergeometric tests, applying a repertoire-size bias correction to TCR pairs. False discovery rates were estimated in a later analysis by permuting HLA or CMV assignments 20 times. In a later analysis, co-occurring TCRs were grouped using DBSCAN, and TCRdist sequence similarity was added for clustering within HLA-allele-positive subsets. For co-occurrence clustering, repertoires with fewer than 30,000 or more than 120,000 public chains were excluded, along with 4 to 6 repertoires with anomalous nucleotide sharing. TCRdb carries this immuneACCESS record with in-frame sequences only. Its versions omit some clonotypes, under half of them owing to an unresolved V gene in the studies checked, with the rest unexplained. The V and J calls and the clone size are those of that table, but D and trimming were determined from the DNA. For this sample the table gives over 90,000 clones, of which approximately 87% were detected only once. In total, the top ten clones hold around 2.6% of the sample.

This clone was observed a few times. Its antigen is currently not known. Base qualities were left out, and no much larger clone turns up one base away. The cohort was made up of approximately 670 healthy bone marrow donors. At the time of sampling, all cohort members were nominally healthy, though unrecorded immune exposures were likely present. The donor was CMV seronegative and belonged to the group of around 400 seronegative cohort members. A peripheral blood sample was collected from each donor, and TCR beta sequencing was performed on peripheral blood mononuclear cells. The Qiagen DNeasy Blood Extraction Kit was used to extract genomic DNA from the blood cell samples.

The sample was PBMCs. The clonotype originates from a man in his forties or fifties in good health and CMV-seronegative. This chain joins TRBV30 to TRBJ1-5, with the D gene uncertain. The CDR3 protein sequence reads: CAWSTGGNSNQPQHF. The DNA reads TGTGCCTGGAGTACCGGAGGGAATAGCAATCAGCCCCAGCATTTT.